The rows below give T cell receptor beta chains drawn from one sample of a study of regulatory T cells in long-lasting Graves disease. TCRdb analysed the multiplex PCR reads with MiXCR anew, one entry per CDR3 protein. The table records 410,000 or so distinct CDR3 sequences, about 15% of them present only once. The data also belong to a second study, concerning T cells in Graves' hyperthyroidism and ophthalmopathy.

This specimen consisted of peripheral blood mononuclear cells (PBMCs), obtained at new diagnosis, from a patient treated with antithyroid drugs. The origin of the receptors is a woman aged 25 to 39 with Graves disease. Each CDR3 is given with its conserved first and last residue. The D gene is left open where the match is weak. Size tells how often a clone was seen (once, few, many) or the class of an expanded clone, and some rows leave it out.

.	TRBV30	many	TRBJ2-7	TGTGCCTCCGAGAGGAGCTACGAGCAGTACTTC	CASERSYEQYF
.	TRBV6-2/TRBV6-3	once	TRBJ2-1	TGTGCCAGCAGGTCCTCCTACGAGCAGTTCTTC	CASRSSYEQFF
.	TRBV19	.	TRBJ2-7	TGTGCCAGTAGCGCCAGAGATTACTCCTACGAGCAGTACTTC	CASSARDYSYEQYF
TRBD2	TRBV5-1	few	TRBJ2-2	TGCGCCAGCACCCTGACTAGCGGGAGGGCCCCCGGGGAGCTGTTTTTT	CASTLTSGRAPGELFF
.	TRBV11-2	few	TRBJ2-6	TGTGCCAGCAGCCCTGTTTCAGGGGCCAACGTCCTGACTTTC	CASSPVSGANVLTF
.	TRBV28	many	TRBJ2-2	TGTGCCAGCAGTTTACCCGGGGGCGGCACCGGGGAGCTGTTTTTT	CASSLPGGGTGELFF
TRBD2	TRBV28	many	TRBJ2-2	TGTGCCAGCAGTTTCAGGTCCGGGGGGGCCACCGGGGAGCTGTTTTTT	CASSFRSGGATGELFF
TRBD2	TRBV5-6	few	TRBJ2-2	TGTGCCAGCAGAGGACTAGCGGGAGTGAATCGGGAGCTGTTTTTT	CASRGLAGVNRELFF
.	TRBV7-9	few	TRBJ2-2	TGTGCCAGCAGCTTTCAGAGGTTGAACACCGGGGAGCTGTTTTTT	CASSFQRLNTGELFF
TRBD2	TRBV5-1	.	TRBJ2-5	TGCGCCAGCAGCTTGGCTCTAGCGGGTGAACAAGAGACCCAGTACTTC	CASSLALAGEQETQYF
.	TRBV9	.	TRBJ1-2	TGTGCCAGCAGCGTAGAGGGAGGGAGAAACTATGGCTACACCTTC	CASSVEGGRNYGYTF
.	TRBV28	many	TRBJ2-5	TGTGCCAGCAGTTTATGGGGTAGCGGCGAAGAAGAGACCCAGTACTTC	CASSLWGSGEEETQYF
.	TRBV5-1	many	TRBJ2-1	TGCGCCAGCAGCTTGGTTCTCCTTGATGAGCAGTTCTTC	CASSLVLLDEQFF
.	TRBV6-1	many	TRBJ1-2	TGTGCCAGCAGTCACCCGGGGACCACTGGCTACACCTTC	CASSHPGTTGYTF
.	TRBV20-1	few	TRBJ2-5	TGCAGTGCTAGCCCAGGGGAGACCCAGTACTTC	CSASPGETQYF
TRBD2	TRBV20-1	.	TRBJ2-1	TGCAGTGCTAGACTAGCGGGAGGGATCGATGAGCAGTTCTTC	CSARLAGGIDEQFF
.	TRBV28	few	TRBJ1-1	TGTGCCAGCAGTTTAACGGGTGACACTGAAGCTCTCTTT	CASSLTGDTEALF
TRBD2	TRBV6-5	.	TRBJ2-7	TGTGCCAGCAGTTACGCGGCTAGCGGGTTCAGCTCCTACGAGCAGTACTTC	CASSYAASGFSSYEQYF
TRBD2	TRBV12-5	many	TRBJ2-1	TGTGCTAGTGGTTCCACAGAAGGCGGGAGGGCCTCACGTGAGCAGTTCTTC	CASGSTEGGRASREQFF
.	TRBV30	many	TRBJ2-7	TGTGCCTGGGGGGACGGAACGTACGAGCAGTACTTC	CAWGDGTYEQYF
TRBD2	TRBV3-1	few	TRBJ2-3	TGTGCCAGCAGCCACCTGTCAGGCGGGAGGTTCAGCACAGATACGCAGTATTTT	CASSHLSGGRFSTDTQYF
.	TRBV24-1	.	TRBJ1-2	TGTGCCACCAGTGATGCCCCCGAGGGTCAAAATGGCTACACCTTC	CATSDAPEGQNGYTF
.	TRBV28	many	TRBJ1-5	TGTGCCAGCAGCTTCGGGTCGCGAATCAATCAGCCCCAGCATTTT	CASSFGSRINQPQHF
.	TRBV28	few	TRBJ1-3	TGTGCCAGCAAAATACTACCTGGAAACACCATATATTTT	CASKILPGNTIYF
.	TRBV30	few	TRBJ2-7	TGTGCCTGGAGTTTAGGGGTTGTGAACGAGCAGTACTTC	CAWSLGVVNEQYF
.	TRBV7-9	many	TRBJ1-5	TGTGCCAGCAGCGTGACGGACGGTCAGCCCCAGCATTTT	CASSVTDGQPQHF
TRBD2	TRBV11-2	many	TRBJ2-3	TGTGCCAGCAGCTTTACGGGAGGCCCAGATACGCAGTATTTT	CASSFTGGPDTQYF
.	TRBV20-1	.	TRBJ1-6	TGCAGTGCTCGGGAGGTCGGGGAGGGAGGAAATTCACCCCTCCACTTT	CSAREVGEGGNSPLHF
TRBD2	TRBV4-1	.	TRBJ2-4	TGCGCCAGCAGCCCACTCTGGACTAGCGGGAGGGCCGGGGCCAAAAACATTCAGTACTTC	CASSPLWTSGRAGAKNIQYF
.	TRBV28	many	TRBJ2-3	TGTGCCAGCAGTTTTTGGGGAAGTCCCCAACCCACAGATACGCAGTATTTT	CASSFWGSPQPTDTQYF
.	TRBV11-2	many	TRBJ2-7	TGTGCCAGCAGCTCAAAAATCACCGGGACGGCCTACGAGCAGTACTTC	CASSSKITGTAYEQYF
TRBD2	TRBV5-6	many	TRBJ2-1	TGTGCCAGCAGCGATAGCGGGGGGGTCAATGAGCAGTTCTTC	CASSDSGGVNEQFF